This TCR beta chain was recovered during a study of beta chain features in type 1 diabetes. As every portion of the isolated RNA was reverse transcribed, the sequencing read expressed TCRB transcripts. The protocol was immunoSEQ multiplex PCR, while the TCRdb copy is restricted to in-frame clones and leaves out a portion. This sample has just over 450,000 clones, with roughly 31% found just once. V lost 1 base and J 2 bases, leaving 14 bases between the germline ends. CDR3 length: 16 amino acids. Germline V gives CDR1 GTSNPN, CDR2 SVGIG (reference sequence). Material: naive CD4+ T cells from blood. The chain combines TRBV30 with TRBJ1-4; no clear D. The sequence was collected from a man aged 18 to 30 in good health. The CDR3 reads CAWSGSPEPTNEKLFF. Written as DNA, the CDR3 is TGTGCCTGGAGTGGATCCCCCGAGCCCACTAATGAAAAACTGTTTTTT.